This T cell receptor (beta chain) was sequenced for a study of T cells in Graves' hyperthyroidism and ophthalmopathy. The CDR3 is made up of 14 amino acids. Trimming at V came to 4 bases and at J to 1 base, leaving 2 bases not matched to a gene. Germline CDR1 reads ENHRY; CDR2 reads SYGVKD. The source material, RNA transcripts, was used to amplify TCR beta CDR3 regions. A first-round RT-PCR of the TCR CDR3 used the HTBI primer set. TCRdb used MiXCR to reprocess the multiplex PCR reads, holding one entry per CDR3 protein. The sample consists of about 300,000 distinct CDR3 sequences, roughly an eighth of them appearing once. This clonotype has a count of ten or more. It was considered stable Graves' hyperthyroidism when ophthalmopathy did not progress within 18 months.

This sequence originates from a woman in her thirties or forties with Graves' hyperthyroidism. V and J are TRBV10-3 and TRBJ1-1, with TRBD1 identical over 8 bases. The sample comprised blood. CDR3 sequence: CAISGTGRNTEAFF. The CDR3 region has the DNA TGTGCCATCAGTGGGACAGGGAGGAACACTGAAGCTTTCTTT.